The T cell receptor (beta chain) described here comes from a study of identical twins. This CDR3 has 19 amino acids. Trimming stripped 4 bases from V and 5 bases from J, with 28 bases between. The authors used template switching to add a universal primer site and gave cDNA unique molecular identifiers. TCRdb used MiXCR to reprocess the 5' RACE reads, holding one entry per CDR3 protein. In the table there are roughly 690,000 distinct CDR3 sequences, roughly 6.2% of which are singletons. The sample comprised naive T cells sorted from blood. This sequence was found in a man in his late teens or twenties in good health. The V gene is TRBV23-1, the J gene TRBJ2-3; D gene unclear. TRBV23-1 is an open reading frame, and its role is uncertain. The CDR3 protein is CASSLFYGEDPQGLDTQYF. CDR3 nucleotide sequence: TGCGCCAGCAGTCTCTTTTACGGAGAGGACCCCCAAGGCTTAGATACGCAGTATTTT.